The sequence of this T cell receptor (beta chain) was determined in a study of blood T cell repertoires in COVID-19. Overall study: The United States, Italy and Spain were the sources of the acute and convalescent COVID-19 samples.

Which cohort a participant joined came from the clinical history participants gave. Per the study methods: Amplification of reference gene primers was used by the study to estimate nucleated cell counts. Using immunoSEQ multiplex PCR, the repertoire was profiled, and TCRdb retains in-frame clones only, with some absent. V, J and clone size are those of that table, while D and trimming were read from the DNA. Found here are more than 250,000 clones, 88% of them singletons; the top ten hold more than 1%. This clonotype originated in a woman in her thirties or forties with acute COVID-19. The specimen was PBMCs or T cells enriched from blood (not recorded which).

The CDR3 sequence is CASKSLALAGVAGELFF. The CDR3 DNA follows: TGTGCCAGCAAGTCCCTCGCACTAGCGGGAGTGGCCGGGGAGCTGTTTTTT. V gene TRBV27 combines with J gene TRBJ2-2; 11 positions match TRBD2. J gave up 6 bases and V 7 bases, and 13 bases lay outside the gene matches. Germline V gives CDR1 MNHEY, CDR2 SMNVEV (reference sequence). CDR3 length: 17 residues.